This TCR beta chain originates from a study of blood T cell repertoires in COVID-19. Turning to the study itself: Acute and convalescent COVID-19 specimens originated in the United States, Italy and Spain.

In the authors' methods: Reference gene primer amplification gave estimated nucleated cell counts. TCRdb's copy holds only in-frame clones and misses some; the assay was immunoSEQ multiplex PCR. V and J calls and clone size are given by that table; D and trimming were obtained from the DNA. The sample consists of about 210,000 clones, just over 90% of them appearing once. Per germline, CDR1 SQVTM and CDR2 ANQGSEA. V shed 8 bases and J shed 6 bases, with 13 bases lying between them. The CDR3 has 12 amino acids. Sequencing used peripheral blood. The source of this sequence is a man aged 25 to 45 with acute or convalescent COVID-19. The chain joins TRBV29-1 to TRBJ2-2; D remains unclear. Written as DNA, the CDR3 is TGCAGCCATCAACGACGGGCCGGGGAGCTGTTTTTT. Residues: CSHQRRAGELFF.